This T cell receptor beta chain was identified in a study of patients and donors after allogeneic stem cell transplantation. The V and J ends lost 0 bases and 8 bases respectively, with 14 bases between them. Germline CDR1 reads MNHEY; CDR2 reads SVGAGI. The CDR3 totals 15 residues. TCRdb re-derived calls from the RT-PCR reads in MiXCR, one entry per CDR3 protein. The sample has 400,000 to 450,000 distinct CDR3 sequences, about a sixth seen once. This rearrangement joins TRBV6-5 to TRBJ1-5; no clear D. Sequenced sample: blood, either unsorted or a sorted T cell fraction (not recorded which). This TCR derives from a human donor who was either an allogeneic HSCT recipient or a stem cell or donor lymphocyte infusion donor (not recorded which). It is not recorded whose cells these are; they may come from a transplant donor. The CDR3 protein is CASSYSRVGKKPQHF. DNA of the CDR3: TGTGCCAGCAGTTACTCGAGGGTAGGGAAGAAGCCCCAGCATTTT.